This T cell receptor (beta chain) was retrieved from a study of early stage breast cancer tumors. Study information: ER+/PR+/HER2- status applied to about 70% of the 16 invasive breast tumors.

Produced via immunoSEQ multiplex PCR; TCRdb's table is partial and in-frame only. This sample yields 13,000 to 15,000 clones, of which 65% to 85% are seen a single time; just under 5% belongs to the top ten. The CDR3 runs 16 residues. CDR1 and CDR2 (germline): LNHDA, SQIVND (reference sequence). V lost 4 bases to trimming and J lost 6 bases, with 19 bases between them. Material: normal breast tissue next to the tumor. This clonotype originated in a person in their thirties with breast cancer. The gene calls are TRBV19 and TRBJ2-1; D possibly corresponds to TRBD1 (5 bases). The CDR3 DNA is TGTGCCAGTAGTAGGTCCCTCTATTTGGGGCTCAATGAGCAGTTCTTC. Protein product: CASSRSLYLGLNEQFF.